The 15 T cell receptor beta chains below were found in one sample sequenced in a study of T cell responses to AZD1222 COVID-19 vaccine. Measured with immunoSEQ multiplex PCR; TCRdb has only the in-frame clones, and not every one. The table has 130,000 to 150,000 clones, roughly nine tenths seen once. Sequencing used peripheral blood, obtained on day 0 of AZD1222 vaccination. The receptors originated from an adult in good health.

The chain uses TRBV9 and TRBJ1-5; D may be TRBD1 (6 bases). Germline V gene data show CDR1 as SGDLS and CDR2 as YYNGEE. The V end was cut by 0 bases, the J end by 6 bases, with 10 bases between. The length of the CDR3 is 14 residues. The CDR3 DNA follows: TGTGCCAGCAGCGTAGAGGGGGAGCGTCAGCCCCAGCATTTT. This translates into CASSVEGERQPQHF.

The count of this clone is one. Written as DNA, the CDR3 is TGTGCCTGGAGCGTGGCCTACTACAATGAGCAGTTCTTC. Its protein product is CAWSVAYYNEQFF. This sequence joins TRBV30 and TRBJ2-1; D is unresolved. V was clipped by 3 bases and J by 3 bases, with 9 bases between them. Germline V gene sequence: CDR1 GTSNPN, CDR2 SVGIG (reference sequence). CDR3 length equals 13 residues.

The chain carries TRBV28 and TRBJ1-4; 7 bases align to TRBD1. The V and J ends lost 5 bases and 8 bases, in that order; junction bases with no gene match: 14. There are 16 residues in the CDR3. Germline values: CDR1 MDHEN, CDR2 SYDVKM. The CDR3 DNA is TGTGCCAGCAGTCACCCGCAGGGGGTCGGACAAGAAAAACTGTTTTTT. Translated: CASSHPQGVGQEKLFF.

This chain joins TRBV7-2 and TRBJ2-3, with TRBD2 identical over 8 bases. Trimming at V came to 2 bases and at J to 1 base, leaving 8 bases not matched to a gene. The V gene's germline CDR1 is SGHTA and CDR2 FQGNSA. This CDR3 comprises 17 residues. In DNA form, the CDR3 reads TGTGCCAGCAGCTTAAGTGGCGGGAGGTCGGGCACAGATACGCAGTATTTT. Translating gives CASSLSGGRSGTDTQYF. Complete variable domain (other parts from reference TRBV7-2 and TRBJ2-3): GAGVSQSPSNKVTEKGKDVELRCDPISGHTALYWYRQSLGQGLEFLIYFQGNSAPDKSGLPSDRFSAERTGGSVSTLTIQRTQQEDSAVYLCASSLSGGRSGTDTQYFGPGTRLTVL.

This chain uses TRBV5-1 with TRBJ2-5; 9 bases are a match to TRBD2. Unmatched junction bases numbered 3, after V lost 0 bases and J lost 3 bases. The CDR3 is 15 amino acids. Per the germline V gene, CDR1 is SGHRS and CDR2 is YFSETQ. The CDR3 loop is CASSLGGRGEETQYF. Written as DNA, the CDR3 is TGCGCCAGCAGCTTGGGCGGGAGGGGAGAAGAGACCCAGTACTTC. Based on the CDR3 plus reference TRBV5-1 and TRBJ2-5, the full variable domain is KAGVTQTPRYLIKTRGQQVTLSCSPISGHRSVSWYQQTPGQGLQFLFEYFSETQRNKGNFPGRFSGRQFSNSRSEMNVSTLELGDSALYLCASSLGGRGEETQYFGPGTRLLVL.

The V gene is TRBV15, the J gene TRBJ1-2, with 8 nucleotides matching TRBD1. The V gene's germline CDR1 is LNHNV and CDR2 YYDKDF (reference sequence). The CDR3 consists of 15 residues. The V and J ends lost 0 bases and 8 bases, in that order; junction bases with no gene match: 8. The CDR3 region has the DNA TGTGCCACCAGCAGAGATGTTGGACAGGGAATAGGCTACACCTTC. Translated, it gives CATSRDVGQGIGYTF. The full variable domain, completed using reference TRBV15 and TRBJ1-2, is DAMVIQNPRYQVTQFGKPVTLSCSQTLNHNVMYWYQQKSSQAPKLLFHYYDKDFNNEADTPDNFQSRRPNTSFCFLDIRSPGLGDTAMYLCATSRDVGQGIGYTFGSGTRLTVV.

The chain recombines TRBV10-3 with TRBJ1-1; perhaps TRBD1 as D (5 bases). Trimming stripped 5 bases from V and 4 bases from J, with 11 bases between. Germline CDR1 ENHRY, CDR2 SYGVKD. This CDR3 region has 13 residues. The CDR3 reads CAISPDRGTEAFF. In DNA, the CDR3 is TGTGCCATCAGTCCGGATAGGGGCACTGAAGCTTTCTTT.

The gene calls are TRBV4-2 and TRBJ2-2; D perhaps matches TRBD2 (6 bases). This CDR3 has 17 residues. Germline CDR1 LGHNA, CDR2 YNFKEQ. Trimming took 0 bases from V and 0 from J, leaving 11 bases between them. CDR3 region: CASSQDQEGPNTGELFF. DNA of the CDR3: TGTGCCAGCAGCCAAGATCAGGAGGGGCCGAACACCGGGGAGCTGTTTTTT.

The CDR3 DNA is TGTGCCAGCAGTCCGCCGAGCTCCTACGAGCAGTACTTC. Translating gives CASSPPSSYEQYF. This chain joins TRBV12-3 or TRBV12-4 and TRBJ2-7; D is unresolved. With 5 bases removed from V and 0 bases from J, the gap between germline ends came to 8 bases. The CDR3 is 13 residues long.

The V gene is TRBV30, the J gene TRBJ1-6; no clear D. The CDR3 runs to 16 residues. The germline V and J ends were trimmed by 0 bases and 5 bases, with 14 bases remaining between them. Germline loops: CDR1 GTSNPN, CDR2 SVGIG (reference sequence). The CDR3 sequence: CAWSVKGSWDNSPLHF. For the CDR3, the DNA is TGTGCCTGGAGTGTAAAAGGATCCTGGGATAATTCACCCCTCCACTTT. The full variable domain, in which reference TRBV30 and TRBJ1-6 provide the parts outside the CDR3, is SQTIHQWPATLVQPVGSPLSLECTVEGTSNPNLYWYRQAAGRGLQLLFYSVGIGQISSEVPQNLSASRPQDRQFILSSKKLLLSDSGFYLCAWSVKGSWDNSPLHFGNGTRLTVT.

This clone has just one count. V gene TRBV2 combines with J gene TRBJ1-1; no clear D. V dropped 4 bases and J dropped 0 bases, with 9 bases sitting between them. CDR3 length: 14 residues. The germline V gene encodes CDR1 SNHLY and CDR2 FYNNEI. The CDR3 region is CASSVSVMNTEAFF. The DNA for the CDR3 is TGTGCCAGCAGTGTCTCGGTAATGAACACTGAAGCTTTCTTT.

The rearrangement uses TRBV4-2 and TRBJ1-2, with D maybe TRBD1 (5 bases). V shed 0 bases and J shed 6 bases, with 29 bases lying between them. CDR1 LGHNA and CDR2 YNFKEQ come from the germline V gene. This CDR3 has 20 residues. The CDR3 sequence: CASSQDSPLSEGPKLDGYTF. CDR3 nucleotide sequence: TGTGCCAGCAGCCAAGATTCCCCTTTGTCGGAGGGACCCAAACTGGATGGCTACACCTTC.

The chain recombines TRBV19 with TRBJ2-7, with 7 bases matching TRBD1. Germline assignment: CDR1 LNHDA and CDR2 SQIVND (reference sequence). The CDR3 loop spans 15 amino acids. Losses at the gene ends were 4 bases for V and 2 bases for J; bases not matched to a gene: 8. CDR3 protein: CASSTTGESPYEQYF. CDR3 nucleotides: TGTGCCAGTAGTACCACAGGGGAATCTCCCTACGAGCAGTACTTC.

This sequence joins TRBV4-1 and TRBJ2-3, with 10 bases lining up with TRBD2. Germline V gene lookup returns CDR1 MGHRA and CDR2 YSYEKL. With V trimmed by 2 bases and J by 4 bases, 12 bases remained unmatched. The CDR3 has 18 residues. CDR3 loop: CASSQFGRLAGDADTQYF. The DNA of the CDR3 is TGCGCCAGCAGCCAATTCGGTAGGCTAGCGGGAGACGCAGATACGCAGTATTTT.

The rearrangement joins TRBV19 to TRBJ2-7; 10 positions match TRBD1. This CDR3 region has 14 residues. Germline CDR1 reads LNHDA; CDR2 reads SQIVND (reference sequence). V trimming: 2 bases; J trimming: 3 bases; junction bases outside the gene matches: 1. The CDR3 DNA follows: TGTGCCAGTAGTATACGGGACAGGGGCTACGAGCAGTACTTC. This sequence encodes CASSIRDRGYEQYF.